A selection of T cell receptor beta chains follows, all from one sample in a study of blood T cell repertoires in COVID-19. Here immunoSEQ multiplex PCR was the method, and the copy in TCRdb shows in-frame clones only, minus some. The data contain fewer than 150,000 clones, roughly 80% of them seen just once; the ten biggest clones take up roughly 6.5%. Input material: peripheral blood. Source of these receptors: a human donor in a cohort sampled during active COVID-19. The CDR3 runs from the conserved cysteine through the conserved F or W. A D gene is named only where the DNA matches it firmly. Only some rows state a clone size, as once, few, many or a class for expanded clones.

d_gene | abundance | j_gene | v_gene | CDR3nt | CDR3aa
- | - | TRBJ1-1 | TRBV21-1 | TGTGCCAGCAGCAAGGCTAGGACAGGTTATAGGAACACTGAAGCTTTCTTT | CASSKARTGYRNTEAFF
TRBD2 | - | TRBJ2-3 | TRBV2 | TGTGCCAGCAGAGGGTTGGGGACTAGGGCCCGCACAGATACGCAGTATTTT | CASRGLGTRARTDTQYF
TRBD2 | - | TRBJ2-1 | TRBV4-2 | TGTGCCAGCAGCCTATCGGGGGGGCGTCGTGAGCAGTTCTTC | CASSLSGGRREQFF
TRBD1 | - | TRBJ1-6 | TRBV5-5 | TGTGCCAGCAGCGGAAGACAGGGGCAATCACCCCTCCACTTT | CASSGRQGQSPLHF
- | - | TRBJ2-3 | TRBV2 | TGTGCCAGCAGTGAAGAACTAGCCGATACGCAGTATTTT | CASSEELADTQYF
TRBD1 | few | TRBJ1-2 | TRBV20-1 | TGCAGTGCTAGTATGGCGGGACAGGATTATGGCTACACCTTC | CSASMAGQDYGYTF
TRBD1 | - | TRBJ1-5 | TRBV30 | TGTGCCTGGAGTCGATTGGGAACGGGACAGGGGGCAGGGAGACCTAATCAGCCCCAGCATTTT | CAWSRLGTGQGAGRPNQPQHF
- | - | TRBJ1-3 | TRBV19 | TGTGCCAGTAGTAAGTCCGGACAGTGGACCTTCTCTGGAAACACCATATATTTT | CASSKSGQWTFSGNTIYF
TRBD2 | - | TRBJ2-4 | TRBV4-1 | TGCGCCAGCAGCCAGGGACTAGCGGGGGGGCTTGCCAAAAACATTCAGTACTTC | CASSQGLAGGLAKNIQYF
- | - | TRBJ1-2 | TRBV7-4 | TGTGCCAGCAGCTCCAGATCCCAAACTAACTATGGCTACACCTTC | CASSSRSQTNYGYTF
- | - | TRBJ1-1 | TRBV6-2/TRBV6-3 | TGTGCCAGCAGTTATCAGGGTAACACTGAAGCTTTCTTT | CASSYQGNTEAFF
TRBD1 | once | TRBJ1-1 | TRBV5-4 | TGTGCCAGCAAAAGACAGGGATCCCCACCTACGAACACTGAAGCTTTCTTT | CASKRQGSPPTNTEAFF
- | few | TRBJ1-4 | TRBV7-2 | TGTGCCAGCAGCTTGTTACGGCAGGGCTATGAAAAACTGTTTTTT | CASSLLRQGYEKLFF
- | few | TRBJ2-2 | TRBV12-3/TRBV12-4 | TGTGCCAGCAGTCCAACAGGGATCGGGGAGCTGTTTTTT | CASSPTGIGELFF
TRBD2 | - | TRBJ2-3 | TRBV9 | TGTGCCAGCACCCCAACGGGAGGGACAGATACGCAGTATTTT | CASTPTGGTDTQYF
- | - | TRBJ1-3 | TRBV14 | TGTGCCAGCAGCCAACTCGGAAACACCATATATTTT | CASSQLGNTIYF
- | - | TRBJ1-6 | TRBV11-3 | TGTGCCAGCAGCTTCGGGGGGCTGAATTCACCCCTCCACTTT | CASSFGGLNSPLHF
TRBD2 | - | TRBJ2-2 | TRBV19 | TGTGCCAGTAGTAGAGGCGGGGGGGCGAACACCGGGGAGCTGTTTTTT | CASSRGGGANTGELFF
- | - | TRBJ2-5 | TRBV19 | TGTGCCAGTAGTATCCGGGACACGCGAGAAGAGACCCAGTACTTC | CASSIRDTREETQYF
- | once | TRBJ2-7 | TRBV7-2 | TGTGCCAGCAGCTTAGTTGTCCGACGGGGCGAGCAGTACTTC | CASSLVVRRGEQYF
- | - | TRBJ2-1 | TRBV7-3 | TGTGCCAGCAGCCCTGTCGTCTCACTTTACAATGAGCAGTTCTTC | CASSPVVSLYNEQFF
TRBD1 | - | TRBJ1-2 | TRBV28 | TGTGCCAGCAGTGGCGGGACAGTAGCTAACTATGGCTACACCTTC | CASSGGTVANYGYTF
- | - | TRBJ1-2 | TRBV19 | TGTGCCAGTAGTCCCTCTATCGGACCAAGGGGGGGCTACACCTTC | CASSPSIGPRGGYTF
TRBD2 | - | TRBJ2-2 | TRBV5-1 | TGCGCCAGCAGCCATAGCGGGGGACCAAACACCGGGGAGCTGTTTTTT | CASSHSGGPNTGELFF
- | - | TRBJ1-4 | TRBV11-2 | TGTGCCAGCAGCTTCGGGGGGTCTGAAAAACTGTTTTTT | CASSFGGSEKLFF
- | - | TRBJ1-2 | TRBV5-1 | TGCGCCAGCAGCTTTTCGGACAGTTCTTGGGGCTACACCTTC | CASSFSDSSWGYTF
- | few | TRBJ1-1 | TRBV6-5 | TGTGCCAGCAGTTACCAAATAGGGGGGAACACTGAAGCTTTCTTT | CASSYQIGGNTEAFF
TRBD1 | - | TRBJ1-1 | TRBV7-2 | TGTGCCAGCAGCCCGACAGGGCCGAACACTGAAGCTTTCTTT | CASSPTGPNTEAFF
- | - | TRBJ1-2 | TRBV9 | TGTGCCAGCAGCGTAGGGGGGGGCACTGGCTACACCTTC | CASSVGGGTGYTF
- | - | TRBJ2-3 | TRBV7-2 | TGTGCCAGCAGCCCTCGAGATACGCAGTATTTT | CASSPRDTQYF
- | - | TRBJ1-2 | TRBV6-5 | TGTGCCAGCAATAGCGGGAGCTATGGCTACACCTTC | CASNSGSYGYTF
TRBD1 | - | TRBJ2-7 | TRBV19 | TGTGCCAGTAGTCAGGGACAGCCGATCTACGAGCAGTACTTC | CASSQGQPIYEQYF
- | - | TRBJ2-1 | TRBV19 | TGTGCCGCCTCCCCAAGGAGTGGGGCAGGGAACAATGAGCAGTTCTTC | CAASPRSGAGNNEQFF
TRBD1 | - | TRBJ1-1 | TRBV28 | TGTGCCAGCAGGGGACAGGGGTATTTTGAAGCTTTCTTT | CASRGQGYFEAFF
TRBD1 | - | TRBJ1-2 | TRBV9 | TGTGCCAGCAGCGTGGGACAGGGGGTGGAGGACTATGGCTACACCTTC | CASSVGQGVEDYGYTF
- | - | TRBJ1-3 | TRBV15 | TGTGCCACCAGCAGAGATAGAAACACCATATATTTT | CATSRDRNTIYF
TRBD1 | - | TRBJ2-2 | TRBV3-1/TRBV3-2 | TGTGCCAGCAGCCAAGCACTGGGACAGATCCTGAACACCGGGGAGCTGTTTTTT | CASSQALGQILNTGELFF
TRBD1 | - | TRBJ1-5 | TRBV12-3/TRBV12-4 | TGTGCCAGCACACTAGACAGGGTAGGACCCCAGCATTTT | CASTLDRVGPQHF
TRBD1 | - | TRBJ1-5 | TRBV2 | TGTGCCAGCAGTTCAGACAGGGGTAGCAATCAGCCCCAGCATTTT | CASSSDRGSNQPQHF
TRBD2 | - | TRBJ2-5 | TRBV14 | TGTGCCAGCAGCCAAGACCGGGGGGGGCCCGGACAGACCCAGTACTTC | CASSQDRGGPGQTQYF
- | many | TRBJ1-5 | TRBV7-9 | TGTGCCAGCAGCTTAGAGGCGGTCGTATCGCCCCAGCATTTT | CASSLEAVVSPQHF
TRBD2 | - | TRBJ2-3 | TRBV5-1 | TGCGCCAGCAGCTTGACTAGCGGGGTAGATACGCAGTATTTT | CASSLTSGVDTQYF
TRBD1 | - | TRBJ2-7 | TRBV29-1 | TGCAGCGTTGAAGACTTAGGACAGGGAGACGAGCAGTACTTC | CSVEDLGQGDEQYF
- | - | TRBJ1-1 | TRBV15 | TGTGCCACCAGCAGAGATCAGAACACTGAAGCTTTCTTT | CATSRDQNTEAFF
- | - | TRBJ2-1 | TRBV27 | TGTGCCAGCAGTTTAGTAATACAGGGTGCTGAGCAGTTCTTC | CASSLVIQGAEQFF
TRBD1 | few | TRBJ1-1 | TRBV2 | TGTGCCAGCAGTAGGGACTCCGGGACAGTATCTATGAACACTGAAGCTTTCTTT | CASSRDSGTVSMNTEAFF
- | - | TRBJ2-2 | TRBV7-3 | TGTGCCAGCAGCAAGACAAGTACCGGGGAGCTGTTTTTT | CASSKTSTGELFF
- | - | TRBJ2-2 | TRBV25-1 | TGTGCCAGCGGGCGGAGGGGGGGTGAGGACACCGGGGAGCTGTTTTTT | CASGRRGGEDTGELFF
- | - | TRBJ1-2 | TRBV2 | TGTGCCAGCAGTGAGGGGGCCGCAGGCTACACCTTC | CASSEGAAGYTF
TRBD2 | - | TRBJ2-1 | TRBV7-8 | TGTGCCAGCAGCCCTAATAGCGGGGGGGCGGTTGAGCAGTTCTTC | CASSPNSGGAVEQFF
- | few | TRBJ1-1 | TRBV28 | TGTGCCAGCAGTCCTACAGGGTTCACTGAAGCTTTCTTT | CASSPTGFTEAFF
TRBD1 | - | TRBJ2-2 | TRBV7-8 | TGTGCCAGCACGAGACAGGGGGCGGTTACCGGGGAGCTGTTTTTT | CASTRQGAVTGELFF
- | once | TRBJ1-6 | TRBV27 | TGTGCCAGCAGTTTACGTGTTGGTAGGGGGACAATAGGTTCACCCCTCCACTTT | CASSLRVGRGTIGSPLHF